The present entry profiles one T cell receptor beta chain with its context. Its antigen remains unidentified. The sample originates from a study of T-cell memory formation after mild COVID-19. Study results and caveats: Certain responding clones were present in pre-infection memory, suggesting participation of cross-reactive memory. Still unconfirmed is whether the second-wave clones peaking on day 37 recognized SARS-CoV-2. For contracting clones, CD4+ ones sat mainly in CM and EM, CD8+ in EMRA.

Germline lookup yields CDR1 SGHRS and CDR2 YFSETQ. The CDR3 is 12 residues long. Trimming took off 4 bases at V and 7 bases at J, with 8 bases between the two ends. UMIs and sample barcodes were carried by the TCR alpha and TCR beta cDNA libraries that 5'RACE produced using constant-segment primers. Via MiXCR, TCRdb re-called the 5' RACE reads, giving one row per CDR3 protein. The sample has roughly 600,000 distinct CDR3 sequences; approximately 18% are singletons. The clonotype originates from an adult woman who had mild COVID-19 (a few samples of this study predate the infection). Cell type and time point are not known. The V and J genes are TRBV5-1 and TRBJ1-4; D is uncertain. The sample taken for sequencing was PBMCs or a T cell subset sorted from them (not recorded which). CDR3 in DNA: TGCGCCAGCAGCGTAACTGGTGAAAAACTGTTTTTT. Its translation: CASSVTGEKLFF.